The source of this T cell receptor (beta chain) is a study of CD8 T cells in ankylosing spondylitis (dated 2017 in TCRdb). At the level of the whole study: The study set out to find disease-linked TCR variants by profiling T cell receptor beta repertoires in ankylosing spondylitis patients and healthy donors. The whole study cohort included about a hundred healthy donors and over 20 ankylosing spondylitis patients. Samples of peripheral blood were taken, and for ankylosing spondylitis patients, synovial fluid was collected as well. Broader findings and caveats from the paper: Significant enrichment of the disease-linked clones was reported in matched synovial fluid samples from ankylosing spondylitis patients. Some motif variants were previously reported in synovial fluid and blood of reactive arthritis patients, suggesting common disease-initiation mechanisms. The disease-linked clones showed a CD8+ phenotype and occurred at relatively low frequencies in peripheral blood. A TCR beta motif made up of several highly homologous amino acid variants appeared to be characteristic of blood from ankylosing spondylitis patients.

The cysteine opens and the phenylalanine closes a CDR3 of 15 amino acids. CDR3 DNA is the only sequence kept; it has 45 bases, read in frame from the first base. Relative to germline, V is missing 3 bases and J is missing 5 bases, with 4 bases of the junction outside any gene match. For CDR1 and CDR2, the germline V gene lists SGHNT and YENEEA. The sequencing machine was an Illumina HiSeq 2500. Quantitative 5'-RACE with molecular barcodes was the method used to prepare the TCR beta libraries. Per the original workflow: A new computational method based on a probabilistic model of VDJ rearrangement was used to identify disease-linked TCR variants. TCRdb applied fastp at Q25 and MiXCR to the public reads, then kept only in-frame beta chains. Every distinct CDR3 protein forms one entry, paired with its most common genes and DNA. V and J calls and clone size were set by TCRdb, not the authors. Counted in this sample were roughly 700,000 distinct CDR3 sequences; roughly 20% of them appeared once. The ten top clones hold about 19% of the sample.

Note on this clonotype: The antigen it recognizes is unknown. Base qualities are missing; no much larger clone stands one base away.

This chain joins TRBV11-3 to TRBJ2-5; the junction holds 12 bases that match TRBD1. Sequenced input: blood, either unsorted or a sorted T cell fraction (not recorded which). The clonotype comes from a male donor with ankylosing spondylitis. CDR3 protein: CASSFGTGGRETQYF. The base sequence is TGTGCCAGCAGCTTCGGGACAGGGGGCAGGGAGACCCAGTACTTC.